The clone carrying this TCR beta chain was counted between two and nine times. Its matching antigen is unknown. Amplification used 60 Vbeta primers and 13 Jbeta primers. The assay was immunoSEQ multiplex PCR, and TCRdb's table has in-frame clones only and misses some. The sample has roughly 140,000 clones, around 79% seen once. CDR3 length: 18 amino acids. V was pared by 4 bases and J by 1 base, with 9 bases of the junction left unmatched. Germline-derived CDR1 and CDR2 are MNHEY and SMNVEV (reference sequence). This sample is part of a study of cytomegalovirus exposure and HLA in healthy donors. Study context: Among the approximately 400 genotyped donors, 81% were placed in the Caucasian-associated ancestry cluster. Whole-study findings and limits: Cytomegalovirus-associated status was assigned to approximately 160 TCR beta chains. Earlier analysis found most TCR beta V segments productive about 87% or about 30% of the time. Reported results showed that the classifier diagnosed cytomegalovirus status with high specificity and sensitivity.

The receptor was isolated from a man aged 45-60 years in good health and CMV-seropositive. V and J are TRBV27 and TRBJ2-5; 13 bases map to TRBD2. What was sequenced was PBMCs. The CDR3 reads CASSSPPTSGRAQETQYF. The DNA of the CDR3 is TGTGCCAGCAGTTCTCCCCCCACTAGCGGGAGGGCCCAAGAGACCCAGTACTTC.